This paragraph reports one TCR beta chain. The data were taken from a study of blood T cell repertoires in COVID-19. Study-wide context: From T cells, B-cell-depleted T cells, or PBMCs came the material, which was cDNA or gDNA.

Repertoires were generated with immunoSEQ multiplex PCR, while TCRdb's copy carries only in-frame clones and drops some. The data contain under 200,000 clones, more than 60% of them seen just once; the ten biggest clones take up approximately 2.8%. This sequence was found in a man aged 65 to 85 with acute or convalescent COVID-19. The material sequenced was peripheral blood.

This chain's CDR3 is CASSLTSGGSVEQFF. DNA for the CDR3: TGTGCCAGCAGTCTGACTAGCGGGGGGTCGGTTGAGCAGTTCTTC. The chain recombines TRBV6-5 with TRBJ2-1, with 13 positions matching TRBD2. Germline trimming cut 5 bases from V and 9 bases from J; bases unmatched to any gene: 7. Germline V CDR1 and CDR2: MNHEY, SVGAGI. The length of the CDR3 is 15 residues.